One and the same sample provided the 21 T cell receptor beta chains below, sequenced in a study of blood T cells in healthy people across ages. With a J-beta primer mix and a sample-barcoded 5' primer, a second PCR ran 7 to 11 cycles. One entry per CDR3 protein, called by TCRdb with MiXCR from the 5' RACE reads. This sample yields roughly 1,700,000 distinct CDR3 sequences, of which roughly 30% are seen a single time; roughly 8% belongs to the top ten. What was sequenced was blood. These receptors came from a woman aged 25 to 45 in good health.

The table lists this clonotype with many counts. The chain joins TRBV9 to TRBJ2-5; D remains ambiguous. Trimming pared 0 bases from V and 4 bases from J, leaving 10 bases between. CDR1 and CDR2 (germline): SGDLS, YYNGEE. There are 14 residues in the CDR3. CDR3 loop: CASSVGVGRETQYF. DNA of the CDR3: TGTGCCAGCAGCGTAGGGGTAGGACGAGAGACCCAGTACTTC.

This clonotype occurred once. The rearrangement joins TRBV29-1 to TRBJ2-3; 11 bases line up with TRBD2. Germline V gene data show CDR1 as SQVTM and CDR2 as ANQGSEA. The CDR3 covers 14 residues. DNA for the CDR3: TGCAACGTGCGGACTAGCGGGCCCACAGATACGCAGTATTTT. It specifies CNVRTSGPTDTQYF.

This clonotype was counted at least ten times. The rearrangement joins TRBV29-1 to TRBJ2-1; no reliable D call. V dropped 2 bases and J dropped 9 bases, with 11 bases sitting between them. This CDR3 is built from 12 residues. In germline, CDR1 is SQVTM, CDR2 ANQGSEA. The CDR3 sequence is CSVEKAVGEQFF. Here the CDR3 DNA reads TGCAGCGTTGAAAAGGCGGTGGGTGAGCAGTTCTTC.

This clonotype was seen repeatedly, ten times or more. CDR3 coding DNA: TGTGCCAGCAGCCAAGATGGAGGGGGCGAGCAGTACTTC. The encoded protein is CASSQDGGGEQYF. V gene TRBV14 combines with J gene TRBJ2-7; D is possibly TRBD1 or TRBD2 (6 bases each). The germline V and J ends were trimmed by 0 bases and 6 bases, with 9 bases remaining between them. Looked up from germline, CDR1 is SGHDN and CDR2 is FVKESK. This CDR3 spans 13 amino acids.

This clonotype was detected ten times or more. The CDR3 sequence: CASSTRTSGRPSSYNEQFF. The CDR3 DNA sequence: TGTGCCAGCAGCACCCGGACTAGCGGGAGACCCAGCTCCTACAATGAGCAGTTCTTC. The chain recombines TRBV7-2 with TRBJ2-1, with 13 positions matching TRBD2. V trimming: 5 bases; J trimming: 0 bases; junction bases outside the gene matches: 10. This CDR3 has 19 amino acids. Germline V gives CDR1 SGHTA, CDR2 FQGNSA.

On this clonotype itself: Because it lacks the conserved phenylalanine or tryptophan at the end, this CDR3 is likely a read error. The chain employs TRBV5-1 and TRBJ2-5; tentatively, D is TRBD1 (7 bases). The J call is doubtful: the DNA matches TRBJ2-7 better. Germline CDR1 is SGHRS and CDR2 is YFSETQ. This CDR3 has 13 amino acids. CDR3 DNA sequence: TGCGCCAGCAGCTTGGGGCAGGGGGGCGAGCAGTACATC. It encodes CASSLGQGGEQYI.

The chain employs TRBV9 and TRBJ2-3; TRBD2 is a possible D gene (6 bases). The V gene lost 4 bases and the J gene lost 4 bases, with 13 bases spanning the gap. The CDR3 has 14 residues. The germline gives CDR1 SGDLS, CDR2 YYNGEE. The CDR3 bases are TGTGCCAGCAGCTCCCCGGGGGTATCAGATACGCAGTATTTT. Translated: CASSSPGVSDTQYF.

This clonotype was found many times. The genes are TRBV27 and TRBJ2-1, with TRBD2 matching over 9 bases. The CDR3 is 16 amino acids. V was pared by 5 bases and J by 4 bases, with 9 bases of the junction left unmatched. Germline CDR1 and CDR2: MNHEY and SMNVEV (reference sequence). CDR3 coding DNA: TGTGCCAGCAGTACGCGACTAGCGGAGCAGTACAATGAGCAGTTCTTC. As protein: CASSTRLAEQYNEQFF.

There are a few counts of this clonotype. V usage is TRBV18 and J usage is TRBJ1-2; no reliable D call. Germline CDR1 KGHSH, CDR2 LQKENI. The CDR3 is 14 residues long. V lost 4 bases to trimming and J lost 4 bases, with 13 bases between them. The CDR3 reads CASSRRGRTYGYTF. DNA for the CDR3: TGTGCCAGCTCACGACGAGGACGAACCTATGGCTACACCTTC.

This clonotype turned up a few times. The chain uses TRBV20-1 and TRBJ1-2; D uncertain. Between the trimmed V and J ends, which lost 0 bases and 0 bases, there was a span of 8 bases. This CDR3 contains 14 residues. Germline CDR1 and CDR2: DFQATT and SNEGSKA (reference sequence). The CDR3 is CSAREQGTNYGYTF. The CDR3 DNA reads as TGCAGTGCTAGAGAACAAGGGACTAACTATGGCTACACCTTC.

The chain is built from TRBV5-1 and TRBJ2-1, with TRBD2 matching over 8 bases. CDR3 length: 16 amino acids. Per germline, CDR1 SGHRS and CDR2 YFSETQ. V was clipped by 7 bases and J by 0 bases; unmatched bases: 9. CDR3 residues: CASARSGGNSYNEQFF. CDR3 DNA: TGCGCCAGCGCGAGGTCGGGGGGGAACTCCTACAATGAGCAGTTCTTC. The full variable domain, with the rest looked up from reference TRBV5-1 and TRBJ2-1, is KAGVTQTPRYLIKTRGQQVTLSCSPISGHRSVSWYQQTPGQGLQFLFEYFSETQRNKGNFPGRFSGRQFSNSRSEMNVSTLELGDSALYLCASARSGGNSYNEQFFGPGTRLTVL.

The chain combines TRBV7-9 with TRBJ2-1, with a possible D match to TRBD1 (5 bases). CDR1 and CDR2 from the germline V gene are SEHNR and FQNEAQ (reference sequence). Trimming removed 5 bases from V and 6 bases from J, with 17 bases in between. The CDR3 is made up of 15 amino acids. The CDR3: CASSHGAGFSNEQFF. As DNA, the CDR3 is TGTGCCAGCAGCCATGGGGCAGGTTTTAGCAATGAGCAGTTCTTC.

The chain employs TRBV5-1 and TRBJ2-3; D is perhaps TRBD2 (6 bases). The V end lost 5 bases, the J end lost 4 bases, and 14 bases lay between the germline ends. Germline CDR1 is SGHRS and CDR2 is YFSETQ. The CDR3 runs 14 residues. Here the CDR3 reads CASRPGGSADTQYF. Here the CDR3 DNA reads TGCGCCAGCAGGCCTGGGGGGTCCGCAGATACGCAGTATTTT.

This clonotype was picked up many times. Sequence at one end of the junction differs from germline and may be a read error. The V and J genes are TRBV5-1 and TRBJ2-5; no firm D call. Germline loops: CDR1 SGHRS, CDR2 YFSETQ. The CDR3 runs to 12 residues. CDR3 sequence reads: CASSSPQETQYF. CDR3 bases: TGTGCCAGCAGTTCCCCACAAGAGACCCAGTACTTC.

Notes on this clonotype: A read error may account for a junction end that differs from germline. This sequence joins TRBV25-1 and TRBJ2-7; D may be TRBD1 (6 bases). The CDR3 is 14 residues long. The germline gives CDR1 MGHDK, CDR2 SYGVNS. The CDR3 is CAGSSTGYSYEQYF. CDR3 in DNA: TGTGCCGGCAGTTCTACAGGGTACTCCTACGAGCAGTACTTC.

This clonotype qualifies as medium-sized. The junction and the germline gene differ at one end; a read error may be behind it. This chain uses TRBV12-3 or TRBV12-4 with TRBJ2-5; D gene uncertain. CDR3 length: 11 amino acids. CDR3 DNA sequence: TGTGCCAGCAGCTTAGGAGAGACCCAGTACTTC. It specifies CASSLGETQYF.

The rearrangement links TRBV5-1 to TRBJ2-1; D remains ambiguous. The CDR3 loop spans 15 amino acids. The V gene's germline CDR1 is SGHRS and CDR2 YFSETQ. V dropped 4 bases and J dropped 10 bases, with 21 bases sitting between them. The CDR3 loop is CASSLFPVGGWEQFF. In DNA form, the CDR3 reads TGCGCCAGCAGCCTCTTTCCCGTCGGTGGTTGGGAGCAGTTCTTC.

In this sample, this clonotype turned up a few times. This chain uses TRBV6-6 with TRBJ2-7; D is perhaps TRBD1 or TRBD2 (6 bases each). The CDR3 has 14 residues. The ends were cut back, 2 bases at V and 4 bases at J, with 12 bases in the middle. Germline loops: CDR1 MNHNY, CDR2 SVGAGI (reference sequence). CDR3 nucleotides: TGTGCCAGCAGTTACGGGGGGCTAGGGTACGAGCAGTACTTC. Protein: CASSYGGLGYEQYF.

This chain joins TRBV20-1 and TRBJ2-2; a possible D gene is TRBD2 (5 bases). V lost 1 base and J 4 bases, leaving 16 bases between the germline ends. This CDR3 has 16 amino acids. From germline, CDR1 is DFQATT and CDR2 SNEGSKA (reference sequence). CDR3 in DNA: TGCAGTGCTAGAGCCGAGGGTCGGGCGTTCACCGGGGAGCTGTTTTTT. Its protein product is CSARAEGRAFTGELFF.

The chain has TRBV29-1 and TRBJ2-3; TRBD2 agrees at 7 bases. Germline V gene lookup returns CDR1 SQVTM and CDR2 ANQGSEA. The CDR3 consists of 16 residues. Trimming at V came to 7 bases and at J to 3 bases, leaving 16 bases not matched to a gene. The CDR3 DNA sequence: TGCAGCGCCCGTCGTGGGCGGGAGAGGAGGACAGATACGCAGTATTTT. It codes for CSARRGRERRTDTQYF.

To note about this clonotype: The junction shows a germline mismatch at one end, possibly a read error. The chain recombines TRBV10-3 with TRBJ1-2; the match to TRBD1 covers 11 bases. The CDR3 is 13 residues long. The V gene's germline CDR1 is ENHRY and CDR2 SYGVKD. The CDR3 is CAISGDRGKGCTF. As DNA, the CDR3 is TGTGCCATCAGTGGGGACAGGGGGAAAGGCTGCACCTTC.